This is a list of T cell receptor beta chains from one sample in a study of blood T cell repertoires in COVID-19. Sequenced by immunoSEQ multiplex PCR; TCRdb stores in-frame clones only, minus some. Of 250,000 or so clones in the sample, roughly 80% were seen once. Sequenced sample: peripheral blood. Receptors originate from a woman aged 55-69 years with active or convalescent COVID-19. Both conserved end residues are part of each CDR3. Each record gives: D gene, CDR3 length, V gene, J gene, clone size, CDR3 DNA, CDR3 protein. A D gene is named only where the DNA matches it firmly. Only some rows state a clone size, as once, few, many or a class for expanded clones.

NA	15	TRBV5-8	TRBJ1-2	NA	TGTGCCAGCAACCCCGGGGTTGGTGCGAACTATGGCTACACCTTC	CASNPGVGANYGYTF
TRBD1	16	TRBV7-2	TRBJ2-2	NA	TGTGCCAGCAGCTTAGTTGCGGACAGGGCTGTCGGGGAGCTGTTTTTT	CASSLVADRAVGELFF
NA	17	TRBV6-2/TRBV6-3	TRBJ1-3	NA	TGTGCCAGCAGTCCGACCCCTGGAGCCGGCTCTGGAAACACCATATATTTT	CASSPTPGAGSGNTIYF
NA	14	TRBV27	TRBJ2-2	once	TGTGCCAGCAGTGCCCAGACGAACACCGGGGAGCTGTTTTTT	CASSAQTNTGELFF
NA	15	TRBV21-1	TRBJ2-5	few	TGTGCCAGCAGCTCTCGGGGGGTTGTCGAAGAGACCCAGTACTTC	CASSSRGVVEETQYF
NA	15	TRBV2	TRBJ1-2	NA	TGTGCCAGCAGTGACCCCTCGACAGAGTTCTATGGCTACACCTTC	CASSDPSTEFYGYTF
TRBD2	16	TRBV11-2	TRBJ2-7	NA	TGTGCCAGCAGCTTAGAGGGCGGGAGTATAAGCTACGAGCAGTACTTC	CASSLEGGSISYEQYF
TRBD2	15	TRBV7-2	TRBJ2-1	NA	TGTGCCAGCAGCTATAAGACTAGCGGATACAATGAGCAGTTCTTC	CASSYKTSGYNEQFF
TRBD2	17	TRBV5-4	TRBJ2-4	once	TGTGCCAGCAGCGCCAGGACTAGCGGGGGGGCCAAAAACATTCAGTACTTC	CASSARTSGGAKNIQYF
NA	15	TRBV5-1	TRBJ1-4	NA	TGCGCCAGCAGCCCAACAACGACAGTTAATGAAAAACTGTTTTTT	CASSPTTTVNEKLFF
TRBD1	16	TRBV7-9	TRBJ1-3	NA	TGTGCCAGCAGCTTAGGGAGAGGGACAGCTGGAAACACCATATATTTT	CASSLGRGTAGNTIYF
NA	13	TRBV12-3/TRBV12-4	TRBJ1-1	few	TGTGCCAGCAAAGACAGAATTAACACTGAAGCTTTCTTT	CASKDRINTEAFF
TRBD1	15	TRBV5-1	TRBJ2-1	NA	TGCGCCAGCAGCTCCGGGACAGGGAATATAATTGAGCAGTTCTTC	CASSSGTGNIIEQFF
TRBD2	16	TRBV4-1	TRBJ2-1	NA	TGCGCCAGCAGCCAAGATAGGACTAGCCCCTACAATGAGCAGTTCTTC	CASSQDRTSPYNEQFF
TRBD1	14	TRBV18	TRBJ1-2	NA	TGTGCCAGCTCAGACAGGGGGCAGAGCTATGGCTACACCTTC	CASSDRGQSYGYTF
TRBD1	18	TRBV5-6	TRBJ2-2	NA	TGTGCCAGCAGCCTAGAACTCAGGGGGCGCTGGGGCACCGGGGAGCTGTTTTTT	CASSLELRGRWGTGELFF
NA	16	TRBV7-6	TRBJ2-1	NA	TGTGCCAGCAGCTCTATGGTCCCGACTATAGACAATGAGCAGTTCTTC	CASSSMVPTIDNEQFF
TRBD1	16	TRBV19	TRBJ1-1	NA	TGTGCCAGTAGTATACCAACGGACAGGGGAATGGGTGAAGCTTTCTTT	CASSIPTDRGMGEAFF
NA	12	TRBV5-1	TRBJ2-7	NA	TGCGCCAGCAGCTTGGTAGCCTACGAGCAGTACTTC	CASSLVAYEQYF
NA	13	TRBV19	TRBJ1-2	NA	TGTGCCAGTAGATTCGACAGGAACTATGGCTACACCTTC	CASRFDRNYGYTF
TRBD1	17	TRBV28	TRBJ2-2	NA	TGTGCCAGCAGTCCCCGCGGGACAGGCCGGTACACCGGGGAGCTGTTTTTT	CASSPRGTGRYTGELFF
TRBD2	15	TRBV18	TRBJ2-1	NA	TGTGCCAGCTCACCTGGTCTAGCGGGAGATGATGAGCAGTTCTTC	CASSPGLAGDDEQFF
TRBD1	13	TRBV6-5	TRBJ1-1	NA	TGTGCCAGCAGGTACAGGGGAAGGACTGAAGCTTTCTTT	CASRYRGRTEAFF
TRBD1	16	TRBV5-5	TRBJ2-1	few	TGTGCCAGCAGCTTTCCGGGACAGAACATAAAAAATGAGCAGTTCTTC	CASSFPGQNIKNEQFF
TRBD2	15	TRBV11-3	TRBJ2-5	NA	TGTGCCTCGAACCCCCGGACTAGTTCAAGAGAGACCCAGTACTTC	CASNPRTSSRETQYF
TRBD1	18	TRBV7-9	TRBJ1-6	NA	TGTGCCAGCAGCCGAGACAGGGGGTACAGCTCCTATAATTCACCCCTCCACTTT	CASSRDRGYSSYNSPLHF
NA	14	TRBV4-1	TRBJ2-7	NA	TGCGCCAGCAGCCACGAATTAGTGAGTCGCGAGCAGTACTTC	CASSHELVSREQYF
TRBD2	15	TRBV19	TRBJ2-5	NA	TGTGCCAGTAAAATGGTGTGGGGAGGGCAAGAGACCCAGTACTTC	CASKMVWGGQETQYF
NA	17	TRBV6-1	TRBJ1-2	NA	TGTGCCAGCAGTGAAGCAGGGGGTTCCCTCCTTCTTTATGGCTACACCTTC	CASSEAGGSLLLYGYTF
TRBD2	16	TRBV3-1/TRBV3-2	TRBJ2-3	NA	TGTGCCAGCAGCCCCTCTAGCGGGGGCCCCACAGATACGCAGTATTTT	CASSPSSGGPTDTQYF
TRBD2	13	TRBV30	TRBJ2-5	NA	TGTGCCTGGACTGGCGGGAGTACTGAGACCCAGTACTTC	CAWTGGSTETQYF
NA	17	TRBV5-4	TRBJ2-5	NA	TGTGCCAGCAGCTTGCCTCCTAGCGGAGGGGGACAAGAGACCCAGTACTTC	CASSLPPSGGGQETQYF
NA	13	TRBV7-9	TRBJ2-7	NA	TGTGCCAGCAGCCGAACAGAGTCCTACGAGCAGTACTTC	CASSRTESYEQYF
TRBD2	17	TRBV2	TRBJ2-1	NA	TGTGCCAGCAGCCTAGCGGGGGCCTCACCGAAAAACAATGAGCAGTTCTTC	CASSLAGASPKNNEQFF
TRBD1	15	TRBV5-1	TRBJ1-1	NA	TGCGCCAGCAGCCAATCGACAGGGGGCTACACTGAAGCTTTCTTT	CASSQSTGGYTEAFF
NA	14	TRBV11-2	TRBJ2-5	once	TGTGCCAGCAGCGTACAGTCTCTGGGAGAGACCCAGTACTTC	CASSVQSLGETQYF
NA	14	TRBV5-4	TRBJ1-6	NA	TGTGCCAGCAGCTCTGGGGGGGCTCGATCACCCCTCCACTTT	CASSSGGARSPLHF
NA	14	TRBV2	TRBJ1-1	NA	TGTGCCAGCAGCCGGATCAGGGGCGACACTGAAGCTTTCTTT	CASSRIRGDTEAFF
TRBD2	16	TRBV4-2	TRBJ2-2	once	TGTGCCAGCAGCCAAGATCCTAGCGGGGGGACCGGGGAGCTGTTTTTT	CASSQDPSGGTGELFF
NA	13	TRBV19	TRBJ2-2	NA	TGTGCCAGTATTGAGAGGCAGGGCGGGGAGCTGTTTTTT	CASIERQGGELFF
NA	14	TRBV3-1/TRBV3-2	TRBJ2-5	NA	TGTGCCAGCAGCCCTAACTACTTCCAGGAGACCCAGTACTTC	CASSPNYFQETQYF
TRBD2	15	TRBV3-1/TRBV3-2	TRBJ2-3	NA	TGTGCCAGTCAGCGGGGAGCGGTCCGCACAGATACGCAGTATTTT	CASQRGAVRTDTQYF
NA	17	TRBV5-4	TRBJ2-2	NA	TGTGCCAGCAGCCCTCCTGGATGGGGGCCTGACACCGGGGAGCTGTTTTTT	CASSPPGWGPDTGELFF
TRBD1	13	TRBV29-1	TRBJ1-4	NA	TGCAGCGTGGGGACAGATCATAATGAAAAACTGTTTTTT	CSVGTDHNEKLFF
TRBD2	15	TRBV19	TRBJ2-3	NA	TGTGCCAGTAGTCCAACTAGCGGTAGCACAGATACGCAGTATTTT	CASSPTSGSTDTQYF